These T cell receptor beta chains were read from a single sample in a study of T cell responses to AZD1222 COVID-19 vaccine. This table comes from immunoSEQ multiplex PCR, and its TCRdb copy is limited to in-frame clones, with some not included. The table includes roughly 100,000 clones, 80% to 90% detected once. The sequencing used peripheral blood, collected on day 0 of AZD1222 vaccination. Receptor source: an adult in good health. Both conserved end residues are trimmed from each CDR3. Size tells how often a clone was seen (once, few, many) or the class of an expanded clone, and some rows leave it out.

clone_size	v_call	cdr3_length	cdr3_aa
-	TRBV19	12	ASSTGPGGYEQY
-	TRBV5-1	13	ASSLDGTANTEAF
-	TRBV9	13	ASSVGLAGSYEQY
-	TRBV27	11	ASRRPPSTEAF
-	TRBV14	12	ASRPGYAGDTQY
-	TRBV2	12	ASDLGGMETEAF
-	TRBV15	14	ATSGGAGKESYGYT
-	TRBV7-9	13	ASSLGGRSSPEAF
-	TRBV24-1	13	ATSDPPDRGTGYT
once	TRBV5-4	14	ASSPGGFGTGREQY
-	TRBV18	11	ASSPGADEKLF
-	TRBV5-5	12	ASSDPGLRETQY
-	TRBV2	12	ASSGQIYNSPLH
few	TRBV28	13	ASIQGLQLSDTQY
-	TRBV5-4	15	ASSLRFDTQNTGELF
-	TRBV5-1	12	ASSLGLGNTEAF
-	TRBV29-1	8	SGMENEQF
few	TRBV27	11	ASSLTNYNEQF
-	TRBV7-2	12	ASSSTGVNQPQH
-	TRBV7-8	15	ASSLVGWDRGADTQY
-	TRBV2	12	ASRIQGVGTEAF
once	TRBV7-2	13	ASSRLAGSYNEQF
-	TRBV9	10	ASGQGGHEQF
-	TRBV5-6	11	ASSIGTAYGYT
-	TRBV19	13	ASSTWTEISYEQY
-	TRBV5-8	14	ASSRQLSSYNSPLH
-	TRBV5-1	14	ASSLAAPRTNSPLH
-	TRBV7-9	12	ASSPGAGLETQY
-	TRBV3-1/TRBV3-2	12	ASSQGWGAETQY
-	TRBV25-1	14	ASSESGAGVKNTIY
few	TRBV3-1/TRBV3-2	13	ASSQVPGGNTEAF
-	TRBV4-2	12	ASRFTSGNTEAF
-	TRBV2	12	ASSLTRGNTEAF
-	TRBV6-2/TRBV6-3	13	ASSGAAAGHQPQH
-	TRBV6-2/TRBV6-3	11	ASSGGPGTEAF
-	TRBV4-1	18	ASSQEAPETASSLIYGYT
once	TRBV27	11	ASSLSRGAEAF
-	TRBV7-3	11	ASSLAGGNTIY
few	TRBV5-1	12	ASSWTGDGYEQY
-	TRBV2	15	ASSEALMGTGRDEQY
-	TRBV5-6	13	ASSYLERPGNTIY
-	TRBV9	12	ASSDRSQGNEQF
-	TRBV28	11	ASSDSNQYEQY